This T cell receptor beta chain derives from a study of blood T cell repertoires in COVID-19. Study information: PBMCs, B-cell-depleted T cells, or T cells were the source of the cDNA or gDNA that made up the material.

The assay was immunoSEQ multiplex PCR, and TCRdb's table has in-frame clones only and misses some. Of 250,000 to 350,000 clones in the sample, 85% to 90% were seen once. With V trimmed by 4 bases and J by 1 base, 4 bases remained unmatched. Germline lookup yields CDR1 SGHNT and CDR2 YYREEE (reference sequence). This CDR3 is 15 amino acids long. Sequenced input: peripheral blood. The TCR sequence derives from a woman between 25 and 40 years old with COVID-19, enrolled during active disease. The J gene is TRBJ1-4, the V gene TRBV5-4; 7 bases are a match to TRBD1. The DNA for the CDR3 is TGTGCCAGCAGCCCCAACAGGGGAACTAATGAAAAACTGTTTTTT. The encoded protein is CASSPNRGTNEKLFF.